A single sample is the source of the 21 T cell receptor beta chains below, sequenced in a study of PD-L1 blockade in urothelial cancer. Produced via immunoSEQ multiplex PCR; TCRdb's table is partial and in-frame only. Among approximately 58,000 clones, over 75% were seen once, and the ten largest hold 3.5% to 5.5%. The material sequenced was PBMCs, taken around atezolizumab (anti-PD-L1) treatment. The source of these receptors is a man aged 70-80 years with urothelial cancer.

This chain uses TRBV11-3 with TRBJ1-1; 9 nucleotides match TRBD1. CDR3 size: 15 residues. Germline-derived CDR1 and CDR2 are SGHNT and YENEEA. Trimming cost V 0 bases and J 8 bases; bases outside gene matches: 7. CDR3 coding DNA: TGTGCCAGCAGCTTAGATTCAGGGACAGGGCGAGAAGCTTTCTTT. Its translation is CASSLDSGTGREAFF.

In this sample, this clone turned up once. V is TRBV9 and J is TRBJ1-2; no definite D call. The CDR3 extends over 15 amino acids. Germline V CDR1 and CDR2: SGDLS, YYNGEE. The ends were cut back, 0 bases at V and 0 bases at J, with 9 bases in the middle. Here the CDR3 DNA reads TGTGCCAGCAGCGTAGATCCTACAGCTAACTATGGCTACACCTTC. It is translated as CASSVDPTANYGYTF.

The CDR3 nucleotides are TGTGCCAGCAGCTTAGCCGGCGGGAGGGCCACCGGGGAGCTGTTTTTT. Amino acid sequence: CASSLAGGRATGELFF. The chain is built from TRBV7-2 and TRBJ2-2; TRBD2 matches at 9 bases. The CDR3 covers 16 residues. The V gene end was trimmed by 0 bases and the J gene end by 4 bases; junction bases not matched to a gene: 3. The germline CDR1 and CDR2 sequences are SGHTA and FQGNSA.

The chain employs TRBV19 and TRBJ1-1, with D possibly TRBD1 on 6 matching bases. The V gene lost 3 bases and the J gene lost 10 bases, with 15 bases spanning the gap. The germline gives CDR1 LNHDA, CDR2 SQIVND (reference sequence). This CDR3 has 13 residues. The CDR3 DNA sequence: TGTGCCAGTAGTATGGAAGGGGGACGTAGAGCTTTCTTT. Amino acids: CASSMEGGRRAFF.

V usage is TRBV6-6 and J usage is TRBJ1-5; maybe TRBD1 (6 bases). Germline V gene sequence: CDR1 MNHNY, CDR2 SVGAGI (reference sequence). The CDR3 runs to 13 residues. V was shortened by 4 bases and J by 6 bases, with 10 bases between the two germline ends. Here the CDR3 DNA reads TGTGCCAGCAGTTCAGGGGCGGTTCAGCCCCAGCATTTT. It is translated as CASSSGAVQPQHF.

This chain connects TRBV5-5 to TRBJ2-1, with D possibly matching TRBD1 (6 bases). The V end was cut by 2 bases, the J end by 1 base, with 13 bases between. The CDR3 is made up of 16 amino acids. Per germline, CDR1 SGHKS and CDR2 YYEKEE (reference sequence). CDR3 region: CASSFLGRGSYNEQFF. The CDR3, as DNA: TGTGCCAGCAGCTTTCTGGGAAGGGGGTCCTACAATGAGCAGTTCTTC.

The chain uses TRBV19 and TRBJ2-1; no clear D. The length of the CDR3 is 13 residues. V gave up 8 bases and J gave up 0 bases, with 8 bases separating them. The V gene's germline CDR1 is LNHDA and CDR2 SQIVND (reference sequence). The CDR3 sequence: CASGASSYNEQFF. CDR3 nucleotides: TGTGCCAGTGGAGCAAGCTCCTACAATGAGCAGTTCTTC.

The chain carries TRBV5-4 and TRBJ2-2, with D perhaps TRBD2 (7 bases). CDR1 and CDR2 (germline): SGHNT, YYREEE (reference sequence). Deletions cut 3 bases from V and 6 bases from J, with 27 bases between. The CDR3 contains 19 residues. Here the CDR3 DNA reads TGTGCCAGCAGCTCTGGGGCAGGAGCGGGATTAAGGGGGTCCGGGGAGCTGTTTTTT. This sequence encodes CASSSGAGAGLRGSGELFF. Together with reference TRBV5-4 and TRBJ2-2, the CDR3 gives the full variable domain: ETGVTQSPTHLIKTRGQQVTLRCSSQSGHNTVSWYQQALGQGPQFIFQYYREEENGRGNFPPRFSGLQFPNYSSELNVNALELDDSALYLCASSSGAGAGLRGSGELFFGEGSRLTVL.

The rearrangement uses TRBV2 and TRBJ1-1; weak D call: TRBD1 (6 bases). From germline, CDR1 is SNHLY and CDR2 FYNNEI. V lost 6 bases, J lost 0 bases, and 17 bases lay in between. The CDR3 runs 16 residues. CDR3 in DNA: TGTGCCAGCAGAGCGATGACAGGCCTCATGAACACTGAAGCTTTCTTT. Residues: CASRAMTGLMNTEAFF.

The chain is built from TRBV18 and TRBJ2-2, with D possibly TRBD1 on 6 matching bases. Germline CDR1 and CDR2: KGHSH and LQKENI. V lost 3 bases and J 7 bases, leaving 18 bases between the germline ends. CDR3 length equals 16 residues. The DNA for the CDR3 is TGTGCCAGCTCACCGGAATTAACAGGGTACGGCGGGGAGCTGTTTTTT. This encodes CASSPELTGYGGELFF.

This sequence joins TRBV7-9 and TRBJ2-1; 9 bases align to TRBD2. V trimming: 4 bases; J trimming: 4 bases; junction bases outside the gene matches: 11. The CDR3 sequence is 17 residues long. The V gene's germline CDR1 is SEHNR and CDR2 FQNEAQ (reference sequence). The CDR3 loop is CASSSGLALLPYNEQFF. The DNA for the CDR3 is TGTGCCAGCAGCTCAGGACTAGCGCTACTACCATACAATGAGCAGTTCTTC. Complete variable domain (other parts from reference TRBV7-9 and TRBJ2-1): DTGVSQNPRHKITKRGQNVTFRCDPISEHNRLYWYRQTLGQGPEFLTYFQNEAQLEKSRLLSDRFSAERPKGSFSTLEIQRTEQGDSAMYLCASSSGLALLPYNEQFFGPGTRLTVL.

This rearrangement joins TRBV5-1 to TRBJ2-1; 8 nucleotides line up with TRBD1. Unmatched junction bases numbered 3, after V lost 4 bases and J lost 6 bases. Germline-derived CDR1 and CDR2 are SGHRS and YFSETQ. This CDR3 contains 13 residues. The CDR3 reads CASSVGQVNEQFF. In DNA, the CDR3 is TGCGCCAGCAGCGTGGGACAGGTCAATGAGCAGTTCTTC. The complete variable domain, with remaining parts taken from reference TRBV5-1 and TRBJ2-1, reads KAGVTQTPRYLIKTRGQQVTLSCSPISGHRSVSWYQQTPGQGLQFLFEYFSETQRNKGNFPGRFSGRQFSNSRSEMNVSTLELGDSALYLCASSVGQVNEQFFGPGTRLTVL.

CDR3 loop: CSVSPYNEQFF. The CDR3, as DNA: TGCAGCGTTTCCCCTTACAATGAGCAGTTCTTC. The chain carries TRBV29-1 and TRBJ2-1, with D unresolved. The CDR3 has 11 residues. Germline CDR1 SQVTM, CDR2 ANQGSEA. V lost 5 bases and J lost 4, with 6 bases in between.

This clone was found once. The chain has TRBV28 and TRBJ1-3, with D possibly TRBD1 on 5 matching bases. Trimming stripped 4 bases from V and 4 bases from J, with 11 bases between. Per germline, CDR1 MDHEN and CDR2 SYDVKM. This CDR3 has 14 amino acids. The DNA for the CDR3 is TGTGCCAGCAGTTCCGGGGGAAGGGGAAACACCATATATTTT. It specifies CASSSGGRGNTIYF. The complete variable domain, with remaining parts taken from reference TRBV28 and TRBJ1-3, reads DVKVTQSSRYLVKRTGEKVFLECVQDMDHENMFWYRQDPGLGLRLIYFSYDVKMKEKGDIPEGYSVSREKKERFSLILESASTNQTSMYLCASSSGGRGNTIYFGEGSWLTVV.

The J gene is TRBJ1-2, the V gene TRBV2; 7 bases are shared with TRBD1. V was clipped by 5 bases and J by 3 bases; unmatched bases: 6. Germline-derived CDR1 and CDR2 are SNHLY and FYNNEI. CDR3 length equals 14 residues. The DNA of the CDR3 is TGTGCCAGCAGTATGGACAGGACCCACTATGGCTACACCTTC. Protein: CASSMDRTHYGYTF.

This clone has only a few counts. This chain links TRBV30 with TRBJ1-1, with a weak D call TRBD1 (5 bases). CDR3 length: 13 residues. Germline V gene data show CDR1 as GTSNPN and CDR2 as SVGIG (reference sequence). V lost 4 bases to trimming and J lost 3 bases, with 12 bases between them. This CDR3 is CAWNLRADTEAFF. DNA of the CDR3: TGTGCCTGGAATCTCAGGGCGGACACTGAAGCTTTCTTT.

V gene TRBV5-6 combines with J gene TRBJ1-2; TRBD1 aligns across 7 bases. The CDR3 totals 14 residues. Germline lookup yields CDR1 SGHDT and CDR2 YYEEEE. The ends lost 3 bases at V and 6 bases at J; junction bases unmatched: 8. This chain's CDR3 is CASSSTGSQDGYTF. In nucleotides, the CDR3 is TGTGCCAGCAGCTCGACAGGGAGCCAAGATGGCTACACCTTC.

The genes are TRBV7-6 and TRBJ2-5; TRBD1 might be the D (5 bases). The CDR3 contains 15 residues. V lost 5 bases to trimming and J lost 5 bases, with 18 bases between them. Germline loops: CDR1 SGHVS, CDR2 FNYEAQ. CDR3 sequence (DNA): TGTGCCAGCAGCCTCTTAGCCTTAGGGGCCGAGACCCAGTACTTC. Its protein is CASSLLALGAETQYF. The entire variable domain, with the rest obtained from reference TRBV7-6 and TRBJ2-5, is as follows: GAGVSQSPRYKVTKRGQDVALRCDPISGHVSLYWYRQALGQGPEFLTYFNYEAQQDKSGLPNDRFSAERPEGSISTLTIQRTEQRDSAMYRCASSLLALGAETQYFGPGTRLLVL.

This rearrangement joins TRBV6-1 to TRBJ1-5; TRBD1 matches 8 bases. The germline gives CDR1 MNHNS, CDR2 SASEGT. This CDR3 has 15 residues. V shed 6 bases, J shed 2 bases, and the junction held 6 bases outside the gene matches. The CDR3 nucleotides read TGTGCCAGCAGACTCGACAGGGGAGGCAATCAGCCCCAGCATTTT. Protein: CASRLDRGGNQPQHF.

The gene calls are TRBV19 and TRBJ1-5, with D perhaps TRBD1 (6 bases). The V gene's germline CDR1 is LNHDA and CDR2 SQIVND (reference sequence). Trimming pared 7 bases from V and 7 bases from J, leaving 11 bases between. The length of the CDR3 is 12 residues. Here the CDR3 DNA reads TGTGCCAGTAACAGGGCCCCCCAGCCCCAGCATTTT. Encoded protein: CASNRAPQPQHF. The full variable domain, with the rest looked up from reference TRBV19 and TRBJ1-5, is DGGITQSPKYLFRKEGQNVTLSCEQNLNHDAMYWYRQDPGQGLRLIYYSQIVNDFQKGDIAEGYSVSREKKESFPLTVTSAQKNPTAFYLCASNRAPQPQHFGDGTRLSIL.

A single count supports this clone. V gene TRBV5-4 combines with J gene TRBJ1-2, with 10 bases lining up with TRBD1. Germline V gene sequence: CDR1 SGHNT, CDR2 YYREEE (reference sequence). This CDR3 spans 15 amino acids. V lost 3 bases and J lost 5; bases outside the gene matches: 7. Here the CDR3 DNA reads TGTGCCAGCAGCTCGAGACAGGGGGCTGGATATGGCTACACCTTC. As protein: CASSSRQGAGYGYTF.